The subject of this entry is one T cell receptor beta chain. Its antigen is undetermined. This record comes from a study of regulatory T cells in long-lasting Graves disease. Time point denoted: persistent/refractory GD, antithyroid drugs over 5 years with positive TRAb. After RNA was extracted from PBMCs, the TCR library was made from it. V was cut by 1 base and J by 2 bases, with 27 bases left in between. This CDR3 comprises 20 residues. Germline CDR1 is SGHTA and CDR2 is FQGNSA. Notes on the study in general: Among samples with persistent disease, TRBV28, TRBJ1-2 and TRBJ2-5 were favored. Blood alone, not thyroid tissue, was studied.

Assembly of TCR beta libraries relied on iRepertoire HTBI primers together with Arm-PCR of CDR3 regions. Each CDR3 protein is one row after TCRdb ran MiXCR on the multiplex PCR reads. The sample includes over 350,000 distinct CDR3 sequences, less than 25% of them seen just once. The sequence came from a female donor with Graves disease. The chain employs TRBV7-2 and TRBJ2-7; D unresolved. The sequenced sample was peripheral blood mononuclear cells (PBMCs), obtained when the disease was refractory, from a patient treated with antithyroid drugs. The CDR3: CASSLVLSAELVASPYEQYF. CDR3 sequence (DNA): TGTGCCAGCAGCTTAGTTCTTAGTGCAGAACTTGTAGCTTCCCCCTACGAGCAGTACTTC.